The 12 T cell receptor beta chains listed next were all sequenced from one sample in a study of cytomegalovirus exposure and HLA in healthy donors. Primers for the PCR totalled 60 Vbeta and 13 Jbeta. Data came from immunoSEQ multiplex PCR; TCRdb stores just in-frame clones and leaves some out. Of approximately 150,000 clones listed, 70% to 80% are singletons. The sample comprised PBMCs. The receptors were sampled from a female donor in good health and CMV-seronegative.

The rearrangement links TRBV19 to TRBJ2-3; 9 bases are a match to TRBD2. Germline CDR1 and CDR2: LNHDA and SQIVND (reference sequence). The CDR3 has 19 residues. The V and J ends lost 10 bases and 0 bases, in that order; junction bases with no gene match: 20. CDR3: CATSLRLAGGVSSTDTQYF. The CDR3 region has the DNA TGTGCCACCTCCCTAAGGCTGGCGGGAGGGGTATCTAGCACAGATACGCAGTATTTT.

The chain uses TRBV5-6 and TRBJ2-1; D ambiguous. This CDR3 spans 14 amino acids. Germline-derived CDR1 and CDR2 are SGHDT and YYEEEE. V was shortened by 3 bases and J by 0 bases, with 7 bases between the two germline ends. The CDR3 DNA sequence: TGTGCCAGCAGCTATCTAAGCTCCTACAATGAGCAGTTCTTC. The encoded protein is CASSYLSSYNEQFF. The full variable domain, its missing parts supplied by reference TRBV5-6 and TRBJ2-1, is DAGVTQSPTHLIKTRGQQVTLRCSPKSGHDTVSWYQQALGQGPQFIFQYYEEEERQRGNFPDRFSGHQFPNYSSELNVNALLLGDSALYLCASSYLSSYNEQFFGPGTRLTVL.

V and J are TRBV28 and TRBJ1-2; 11 bases fit TRBD1. Germline lookup yields CDR1 MDHEN and CDR2 SYDVKM. V dropped 5 bases and J dropped 8; count of bases not matched to a gene: 7. This CDR3 comprises 14 residues. In nucleotides, the CDR3 is TGTGCCAGCAGTGGTGGACAGGGGGCGCTGGGCTACACCTTC. It yields the protein CASSGGQGALGYTF.

This clone came up a few times. The rearrangement links TRBV7-6 to TRBJ1-2; perhaps TRBD1 as D (6 bases). Between the trimmed V and J ends, which lost 1 base and 6 bases, there was a span of 12 bases. Germline lookup yields CDR1 SGHVS and CDR2 FNYEAQ. This CDR3 contains 14 residues. This chain's CDR3 is CASSLGGGGDGYTF. In DNA, the CDR3 is TGTGCCAGCAGCTTAGGTGGTGGGGGCGATGGCTACACCTTC.

In regard to this clone: Its ends do not fully match the called genes, so a read error is possible. The DNA for the CDR3 is TGTGCCAGCAGTCGAACCGGGACAGGGGAGAATGGCTACCCCTTC. Protein: CASSRTGTGENGYPF. The chain couples TRBV7-6 to TRBJ1-2, with 10 positions matching TRBD1. Germline assignment: CDR1 SGHVS and CDR2 FNYEAQ. There are 15 residues in the CDR3.

This sequence joins TRBV19 and TRBJ1-3; a weak D match, TRBD1 (6 bases). The CDR3 is 14 residues long. V shed 4 bases and J shed 8 bases, with 15 bases lying between them. From germline, CDR1 is LNHDA and CDR2 SQIVND (reference sequence). The CDR3 DNA follows: TGTGCCAGTAGTACCGACAGGCCCCGGGACACCATATATTTT. It encodes CASSTDRPRDTIYF.

This chain uses TRBV7-9 with TRBJ2-5; tentatively, D is TRBD2 (5 bases). Germline values: CDR1 SEHNR, CDR2 FQNEAQ (reference sequence). V was cut by 5 bases and J by 5 bases, with 15 bases left in between. The CDR3 is 14 residues long. CDR3 in DNA: TGTGCCAGCAGCCCGCGGACTGCCGTGGAGACCCAGTACTTC. It yields the protein CASSPRTAVETQYF.

V is TRBV6-1 and J is TRBJ2-7; 9 bases line up with TRBD1. CDR3 length: 11 amino acids. The V gene's germline CDR1 is MNHNS and CDR2 SASEGT. With 6 bases clipped from V and 6 bases from J, the junction kept 0 bases outside the gene matches. The CDR3 reads CASRDRGEQYF. CDR3 coding DNA: TGTGCCAGCAGGGACAGGGGCGAGCAGTACTTC.

The rearrangement uses TRBV29-1 and TRBJ1-1, with TRBD1 identical over 7 bases. Germline V gene lookup returns CDR1 SQVTM and CDR2 ANQGSEA. This CDR3 is built from 13 residues. J gave up 5 bases and V 7 bases, and 10 bases lay outside the gene matches. This chain's CDR3 is CSGAPDRKTEAFF. CDR3 nucleotide sequence: TGCAGCGGTGCTCCGGACAGGAAAACTGAAGCTTTCTTT. The full variable domain, with the rest looked up from reference TRBV29-1 and TRBJ1-1, is SAVISQKPSRDICQRGTSLTIQCQVDSQVTMMFWYRQQPGQSLTLIATANQGSEATYESGFVIDKFPISRPNLTFSTLTVSNMSPEDSSIYLCSGAPDRKTEAFFGQGTRLTVV.

This chain connects TRBV5-1 to TRBJ2-5; tentative D call: TRBD2 (6 bases). Gene TRBJ2-7 matches the end of the DNA better, so the J call may be wrong. This CDR3 is 13 amino acids long. The V gene's germline CDR1 is SGHRS and CDR2 YFSETQ. CDR3 sequence: CASGPGDFDEQYF. In DNA form, the CDR3 reads TGCGCCAGCGGACCCGGGGACTTTGACGAGCAGTACTTC.

The V call is TRBV15, the J call TRBJ1-2; possibly TRBD1 for D (5 bases). The CDR3 length is 14 residues. Trimming left V 4 bases short and J 1 base short, with 10 bases between. The germline V gene has CDR1 LNHNV and CDR2 YYDKDF (reference sequence). The CDR3 nucleotides read TGTGCCACCAGCATTCAGGGCCTTAACTATGGCTACACCTTC. Its protein product is CATSIQGLNYGYTF. Drawing the rest from reference TRBV15 and TRBJ1-2, the complete variable domain is DAMVIQNPRYQVTQFGKPVTLSCSQTLNHNVMYWYQQKSSQAPKLLFHYYDKDFNNEADTPDNFQSRRPNTSFCFLDIRSPGLGDTAMYLCATSIQGLNYGYTFGSGTRLTVV.

This chain's CDR3 is CASSFPSGKNGELFF. For the CDR3, the DNA is TGTGCCAGCAGCTTCCCCTCGGGAAAGAACGGGGAGCTGTTTTTT. The chain uses TRBV7-3 and TRBJ2-2; maybe TRBD2 (5 bases). Trimming took off 3 bases at V and 7 bases at J, with 15 bases between the two ends. The CDR3 consists of 15 residues. Germline V lookup: CDR1 SGHTA, CDR2 FQGTGA.